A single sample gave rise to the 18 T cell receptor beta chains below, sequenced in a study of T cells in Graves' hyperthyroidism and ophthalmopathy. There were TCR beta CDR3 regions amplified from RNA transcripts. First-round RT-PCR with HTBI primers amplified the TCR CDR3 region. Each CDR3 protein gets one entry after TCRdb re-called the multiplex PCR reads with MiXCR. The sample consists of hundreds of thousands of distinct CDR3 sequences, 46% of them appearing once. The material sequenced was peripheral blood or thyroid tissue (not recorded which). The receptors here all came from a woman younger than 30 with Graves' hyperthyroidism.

The CDR3 region is CSASNGGKETQYF. CDR3 sequence (DNA): TGCAGTGCGAGCAATGGGGGTAAAGAGACCCAGTACTTC. V is TRBV20-1 and J is TRBJ2-5; D assignment may be TRBD1 or TRBD2 (5 bases each). CDR3 size: 13 residues. V lost 6 bases to trimming and J lost 3 bases, with 14 bases between them. Germline CDR1 is DFQATT and CDR2 is SNEGSKA (reference sequence).

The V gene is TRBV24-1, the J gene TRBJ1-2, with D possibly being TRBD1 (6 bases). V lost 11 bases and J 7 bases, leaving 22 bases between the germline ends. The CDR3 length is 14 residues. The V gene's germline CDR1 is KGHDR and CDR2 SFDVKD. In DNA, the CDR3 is TGTGCCAGCGGACCCGGGACAACACGCTCTGGCTACACCTTC. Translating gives CASGPGTTRSGYTF.

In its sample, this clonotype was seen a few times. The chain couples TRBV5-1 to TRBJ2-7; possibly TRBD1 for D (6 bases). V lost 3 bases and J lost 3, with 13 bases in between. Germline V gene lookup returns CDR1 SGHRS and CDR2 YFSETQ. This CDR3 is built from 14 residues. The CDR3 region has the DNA TGCGCCAGCAGCTCCCGGGACACTGACTACGAGCAGTACTTC. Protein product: CASSSRDTDYEQYF.

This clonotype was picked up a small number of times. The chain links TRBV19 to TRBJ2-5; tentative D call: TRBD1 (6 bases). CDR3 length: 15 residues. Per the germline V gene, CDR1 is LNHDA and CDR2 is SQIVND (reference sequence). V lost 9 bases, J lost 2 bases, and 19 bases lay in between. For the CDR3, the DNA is TGTGCCAGCCGGGGTTCCGGGACATTACAAGAGACCCAGTACTTC. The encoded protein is CASRGSGTLQETQYF.

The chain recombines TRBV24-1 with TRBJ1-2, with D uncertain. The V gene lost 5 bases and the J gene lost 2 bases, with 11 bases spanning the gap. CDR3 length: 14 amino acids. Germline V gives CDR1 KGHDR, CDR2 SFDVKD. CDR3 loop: CATSVDGGNYGYTF. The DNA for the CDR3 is TGTGCCACCAGTGTGGACGGCGGGAACTATGGCTACACCTTC.

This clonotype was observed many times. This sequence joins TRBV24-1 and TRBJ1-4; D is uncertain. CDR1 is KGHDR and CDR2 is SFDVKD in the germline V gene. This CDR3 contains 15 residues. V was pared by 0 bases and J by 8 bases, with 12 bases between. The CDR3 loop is CATSDLLGSEEKLFF. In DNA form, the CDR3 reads TGTGCCACCAGTGATTTGCTCGGTAGCGAGGAAAAACTGTTTTTT.

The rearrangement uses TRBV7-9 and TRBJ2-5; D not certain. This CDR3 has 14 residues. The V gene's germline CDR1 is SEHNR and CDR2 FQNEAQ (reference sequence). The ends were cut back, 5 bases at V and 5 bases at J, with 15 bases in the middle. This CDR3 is CASSPAGIDETQYF. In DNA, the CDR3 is TGTGCCAGCAGCCCGGCTGGAATCGACGAGACCCAGTACTTC.

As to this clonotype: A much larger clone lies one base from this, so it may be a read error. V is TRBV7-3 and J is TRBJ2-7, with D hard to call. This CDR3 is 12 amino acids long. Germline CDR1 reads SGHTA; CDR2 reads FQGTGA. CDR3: CASSSAGGEQCF. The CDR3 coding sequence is TGTGCCAGCAGCAGTGCAGGTGGTGAGCAGTGCTTC.

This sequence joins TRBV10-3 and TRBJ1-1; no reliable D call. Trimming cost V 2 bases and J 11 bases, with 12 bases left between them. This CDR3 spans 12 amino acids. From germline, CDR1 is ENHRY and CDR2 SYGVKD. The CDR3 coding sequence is TGTGCCATCAGTGAGCAAGACCGGGAGGCTTTCTTT. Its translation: CAISEQDREAFF.

In nucleotides, the CDR3 is TGTGCCAGCAGTCACCGGGACAGGGACCCCTACGAGCAGTACTTC. Amino acids: CASSHRDRDPYEQYF. This chain connects TRBV12-3 or TRBV12-4 to TRBJ2-7, with 9 bases lining up with TRBD1. V shed 5 bases and J 2 bases; nucleotides not matched to a gene: 7. This CDR3 is built from 15 residues.

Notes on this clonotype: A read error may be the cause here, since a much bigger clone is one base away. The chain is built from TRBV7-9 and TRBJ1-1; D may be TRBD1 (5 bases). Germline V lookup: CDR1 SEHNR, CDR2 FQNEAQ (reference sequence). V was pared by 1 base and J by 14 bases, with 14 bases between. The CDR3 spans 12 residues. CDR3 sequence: CASSLGDAGLFF. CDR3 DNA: TGTGCCAGCAGCTTAGGGGACGCCGGATTGTTCTTT.

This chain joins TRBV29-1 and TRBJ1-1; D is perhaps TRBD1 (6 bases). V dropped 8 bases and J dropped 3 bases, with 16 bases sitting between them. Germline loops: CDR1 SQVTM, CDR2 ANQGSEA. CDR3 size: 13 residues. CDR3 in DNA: TGCAGCCCAGAACAGGGAGCGGACACTGAAGCTTTCTTT. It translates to CSPEQGADTEAFF.

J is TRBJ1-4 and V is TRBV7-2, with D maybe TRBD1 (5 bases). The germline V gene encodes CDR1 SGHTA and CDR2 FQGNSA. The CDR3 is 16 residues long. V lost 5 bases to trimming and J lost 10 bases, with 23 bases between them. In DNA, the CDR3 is TGTGCCAGCAGCCCGATGGGACTCACAAGCTCTGGAAAACTGTTTTTT. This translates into CASSPMGLTSSGKLFF. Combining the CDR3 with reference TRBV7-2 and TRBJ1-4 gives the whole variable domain GAGVSQSPSNKVTEKGKDVELRCDPISGHTALYWYRQSLGQGLEFLIYFQGNSAPDKSGLPSDRFSAERTGGSVSTLTIQRTQQEDSAVYLCASSPMGLTSSGKLFFGSGTQLSVL.

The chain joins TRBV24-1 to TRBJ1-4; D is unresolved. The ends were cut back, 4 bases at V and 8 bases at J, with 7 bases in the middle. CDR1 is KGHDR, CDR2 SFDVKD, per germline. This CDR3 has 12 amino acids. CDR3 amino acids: CATSEFGEKLFF. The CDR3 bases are TGTGCCACCAGTGAATTCGGGGAAAAACTGTTTTTT.

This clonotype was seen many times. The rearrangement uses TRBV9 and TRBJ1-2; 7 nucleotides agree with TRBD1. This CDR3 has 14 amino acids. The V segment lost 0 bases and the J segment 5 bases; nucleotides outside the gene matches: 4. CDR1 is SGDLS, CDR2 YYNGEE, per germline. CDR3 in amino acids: CASSVATGEYGYTF. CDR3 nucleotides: TGTGCCAGCAGCGTAGCCACAGGGGAATATGGCTACACCTTC.

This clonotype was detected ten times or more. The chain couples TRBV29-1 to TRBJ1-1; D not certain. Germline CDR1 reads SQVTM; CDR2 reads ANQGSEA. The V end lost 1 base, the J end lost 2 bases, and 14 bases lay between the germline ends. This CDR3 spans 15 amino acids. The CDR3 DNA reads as TGCAGCGTTGAAGTTTTCGGGCAGGAAAACACTGAAGCTTTCTTT. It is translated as CSVEVFGQENTEAFF.

The CDR3 DNA reads as TGTGCCAGCAGCTCACCACTAGGCCCCTACGAGCAGTACTTC. Translated: CASSSPLGPYEQYF. The chain carries TRBV10-3 and TRBJ2-7, with D tentatively TRBD2 (5 bases). Germline values: CDR1 ENHRY, CDR2 SYGVKD. V lost 10 bases and J lost 2, with 18 bases in between. This CDR3 contains 14 residues.

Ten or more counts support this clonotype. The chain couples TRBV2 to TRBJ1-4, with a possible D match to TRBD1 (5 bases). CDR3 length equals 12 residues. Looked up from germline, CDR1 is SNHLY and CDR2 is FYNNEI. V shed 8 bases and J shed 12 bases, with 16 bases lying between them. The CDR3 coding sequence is TGTGCCAGCCAGGGTACCCGTGATGAACTGTTTTTT. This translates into CASQGTRDELFF.